This entry concerns a single TCR beta chain. This clone's antigen is unknown. This specimen belongs to a study of T cells expressing NK-cell markers (dated by TCRdb to between 2020 and 2021). As for the study more broadly: TCR beta-chain repertoires were profiled in sorted CD3+CD56+NKG2C+, CD3+CD56+NKG2C- and CD3+CD56-NKG2C+ T-cell subsets from eight donors. The libraries were sequenced on Illumina HiSeq 2000/2500, MiSeq or NextSeq, producing 2 x 150 bp reads. Among the eight sequenced donors, only one was HCMV-seronegative, while the other seven were HCMV-seropositive. The eight sequenced donors were randomly selected healthy volunteers, three men and five women.

A commercial ELISA kit detecting HCMV-specific IgG in serum was used to determine HCMV serostatus. Ficoll density gradient centrifugation was used to isolate peripheral blood mononuclear cells from blood. Sequencing was performed on an Illumina HiSeq 2000. TCR beta cDNA libraries were prepared using 5'RACE template switching, which introduced a universal primer site and unique molecular identifiers. cDNA synthesis was primed from the TCR beta constant segment, followed by two successive PCR amplification steps. As for the original processing: MIGEC handled demultiplexing of the reads and grouping by UMI, while MiTCR was used to assemble and quantify clonotypes. To exclude erroneous sequences, only TCR cDNA sequences supported by at least two reads were retained. The tcR package was used for downstream repertoire analysis, and clonotypes were matched between fractions using CDR3 nucleotide sequence together with V segment. VDJmatch was used to annotate antigen specificity against VDJdb, with one amino acid substitution in CDR3 allowed. TCRdb reprocessed the sequencing reads and holds a single record per CDR3 protein sequence, with no DNA. TCRdb's processing, not the authors', yielded these V and J calls. The table for this sample lists under 200,000 distinct CDR3 sequences. The ten largest clonotypes hold approximately 17% of the sample.

CDR1 and CDR2, looked up from the germline V gene, are SGHDT and YYEEEE. Taken from cysteine to phenylalanine, the CDR3 has 12 residues. DNA is not recorded here. The paper's findings and limits, for the study overall: Whether the expanded NKG2C-expressing T cell clones were specific for HCMV antigens was left unclear. Those dominant clonotypes were again the most abundant among CD3+CD56-NKG2C+ cells in a few donors, at about 28.3-65%. In a handful of donors, the dominant CD3+CD56+NKG2C+ clonotypes ranked among the top 10 CD8+ clonotypes, making up 1.0-7.0% of CD8+ T cells.

The origin of this receptor is a woman aged 18 to 75 in good health. The V and J segments used are TRBV5-6 and TRBJ2-7; the D call of TRBD1 rests on TCRdb alone, since no DNA is present to check it. The sequencing sample was made of blood T cells: a sorted CD56 or NKG2C T cell subset, CD4+ or CD8+ T cells, or bulk PBMC T cells (not recorded which). For the CDR3, the sequence is CASRPWGGEQYF.